Following are 23 T cell receptor beta chains from one sample sequenced in a study of beta chain features in type 1 diabetes. Expressed TCRB transcripts were sequenced because the isolated RNA had all been reverse transcribed beforehand. Repertoires were generated with immunoSEQ multiplex PCR, while TCRdb's copy carries only in-frame clones and drops some. The sample has around 500,000 clones, 11% seen once. The specimen was naive CD4+ T cells from blood. These TCRs come from a woman aged 18 to 35 in good health.

The chain has TRBV28 and TRBJ2-2; D remains ambiguous. Trimming stripped 2 bases from V and 4 bases from J, with 8 bases between. The V gene's germline CDR1 is MDHEN and CDR2 SYDVKM. CDR3 length equals 14 residues. In DNA, the CDR3 is TGTGCCAGCAGTTTAGCCAGTCCCACCGGGGAGCTGTTTTTT. The encoded protein is CASSLASPTGELFF.

This clone was counted only a few times. The chain recombines TRBV30 with TRBJ1-1; 8 bases match TRBD1. This CDR3 has 17 residues. V lost 0 bases, J lost 4 bases, and 13 bases stayed unmatched. Germline CDR1 is GTSNPN and CDR2 is SVGIG (reference sequence). This CDR3 is CAWSVFRTGLFPTEAFF. CDR3 DNA sequence: TGTGCCTGGAGTGTATTCAGGACAGGGTTATTCCCCACTGAAGCTTTCTTT.

The sample holds a few counts of this clone. The chain has TRBV7-2 and TRBJ1-5; D is uncertain. Germline lookup yields CDR1 SGHTA and CDR2 FQGNSA. The CDR3 has 12 amino acids. Trimming pared 2 bases from V and 4 bases from J, leaving 3 bases between. The CDR3 sequence: CASSLLNQPQHF. CDR3 nucleotides: TGTGCCAGCAGCTTACTTAATCAGCCCCAGCATTTT.

The table lists this clone with a few counts. The genes are TRBV27 and TRBJ2-1; 8 nucleotides agree with TRBD1. The germline gives CDR1 MNHEY, CDR2 SMNVEV (reference sequence). The CDR3 runs to 16 residues. Trimming took 5 bases from V and 6 from J; bases not matched to a gene: 12. The CDR3 DNA follows: TGTGCCAGCAGTACCTCCGGACAGGGCTATCGCAATGAGCAGTTCTTC. The encoded protein is CASSTSGQGYRNEQFF.

Note on this clone: Its ends do not fully match the called genes, so a read error is possible. The chain combines TRBV7-6 with TRBJ2-5; D not certain. The germline CDR1 and CDR2 sequences are SGHVS and FNYEAQ. The length of the CDR3 is 14 residues. CDR3 nucleotide sequence: TGTGCCAGCAGCTTTCGCGGCCAAAAAGAGATCCAGTACTTC. It yields the protein CASSFRGQKEIQYF.

This clone was seen a few times. The DNA for the CDR3 is TGCGCCAGCAGCGGCGGGACAGGGTCCTCTGGGGCCAACGTCCTGACTTTC. The encoded protein is CASSGGTGSSGANVLTF. V and J are TRBV5-1 and TRBJ2-6, with TRBD1 identical over 9 bases. V gave up 4 bases and J gave up 0 bases; unmatched junction bases: 5. This CDR3 region has 17 residues. CDR1 SGHRS and CDR2 YFSETQ come from the germline V gene.

As for this clone: Other DNA sequences of this sample code for an identical CDR3. The J gene is TRBJ1-2, the V gene TRBV29-1; tentatively, D is TRBD1 (5 bases). This CDR3 has 12 amino acids. Germline CDR1 is SQVTM and CDR2 is ANQGSEA. With 4 bases removed from V and 2 bases from J, the gap between germline ends came to 8 bases. The DNA for the CDR3 is TGCAGCGTTGCTACAGGAAACTATGGCTACACCTTC. This encodes CSVATGNYGYTF.

This chain links TRBV4-1 with TRBJ2-3; 8 bases are shared with TRBD2. The CDR3 runs to 16 residues. Germline trimming cut 4 bases from V and 1 base from J; bases unmatched to any gene: 7. The germline CDR1 and CDR2 sequences are MGHRA and YSYEKL. CDR3 loop: CASSPSPAGGTDTQYF. DNA of the CDR3: TGCGCCAGCAGCCCCTCTCCAGCGGGGGGCACAGATACGCAGTATTTT.

This clone occurred many times. The rearrangement links TRBV30 to TRBJ2-7, with 7 positions matching TRBD1. Unmatched junction bases numbered 7, after V lost 1 base and J lost 4 bases. This CDR3 is built from 14 residues. In germline, CDR1 is GTSNPN, CDR2 SVGIG (reference sequence). The CDR3 DNA reads TGTGCCTGGAGTGCCGGGACAGAGATTTACGAGCAGTACTTC. It specifies CAWSAGTEIYEQYF.

The chain links TRBV7-2 to TRBJ2-7; 8 bases are a match to TRBD1. CDR3 length: 15 residues. V shed 5 bases, J shed 0 bases, and the junction held 6 bases outside the gene matches. Per germline, CDR1 SGHTA and CDR2 FQGNSA. CDR3 bases: TGTGCCAGCAGCACAGGGACAGGATCCTCCTACGAGCAGTACTTC. It specifies CASSTGTGSSYEQYF.

This clone was detected a few times. The V call is TRBV28, the J call TRBJ1-5; D might be TRBD1 (5 bases). V lost 1 base and J lost 6, with 13 bases in between. The germline V gene has CDR1 MDHEN and CDR2 SYDVKM. The CDR3 loop spans 15 amino acids. The CDR3 is CASSLLGLGGQPQHF. For the CDR3, the DNA is TGTGCCAGCAGTTTATTGGGATTGGGGGGTCAGCCCCAGCATTTT.

A word on this clone: Other nucleotide sequences in the sample specify the same CDR3. V and J are TRBV18 and TRBJ2-3; D ambiguous. This CDR3 has 12 amino acids. Per germline, CDR1 KGHSH and CDR2 LQKENI. With 6 bases removed from V and 3 bases from J, the gap between germline ends came to 7 bases. This CDR3 reads CASSPMTDTQYF. CDR3 nucleotide sequence: TGTGCCAGCTCCCCTATGACAGATACGCAGTATTTT.

The table lists this clone with a few counts. The rearrangement uses TRBV9 and TRBJ1-1; D remains ambiguous. The germline V and J ends were trimmed by 4 bases and 0 bases, with 13 bases remaining between them. In germline, CDR1 is SGDLS, CDR2 YYNGEE. The CDR3 length is 15 residues. The CDR3 DNA is TGTGCCAGCAGCTCCAAGTCACATATGAACACTGAAGCTTTCTTT. Its translation: CASSSKSHMNTEAFF.

The chain recombines TRBV27 with TRBJ2-7; TRBD2 matches 13 bases. The CDR3 has 16 residues. CDR1 is MNHEY, CDR2 SMNVEV, per germline (reference sequence). Unmatched junction bases numbered 7, after V lost 5 bases and J lost 3 bases. In DNA form, the CDR3 reads TGTGCCAGCAGTACCCGACTAGCGGGAGGTATCTACGAGCAGTACTTC. As protein: CASSTRLAGGIYEQYF.

The J gene is TRBJ2-1, the V gene TRBV4-1; 7 bases align to TRBD1. Per the germline V gene, CDR1 is MGHRA and CDR2 is YSYEKL. V shed 1 base, J shed 0 bases, and the junction held 6 bases outside the gene matches. This CDR3 region has 17 residues. In DNA form, the CDR3 reads TGCGCCAGCAGCCAAGGGCCTCGACAGGGCTCCTACAATGAGCAGTTCTTC. It is translated as CASSQGPRQGSYNEQFF.

This clone was detected a few times. The genes are TRBV6-5 and TRBJ2-1; D might be TRBD1 (5 bases). V was trimmed by 6 bases and J by 6 bases, leaving 9 bases between them. The CDR3 runs to 12 residues. Per the germline V gene, CDR1 is MNHEY and CDR2 is SVGAGI. The CDR3 DNA sequence: TGTGCCAGCAGACAGGTGGGCAATGAGCAGTTCTTC. Translating it yields CASRQVGNEQFF.

The rearrangement links TRBV30 to TRBJ1-4, with TRBD1 matching 8 bases. After removal of 7 bases from V and 5 bases from J, the junction contained 9 bases not matched to a gene. The CDR3 is 14 residues long. Germline V lookup: CDR1 GTSNPN, CDR2 SVGIG (reference sequence). This CDR3 reads CALTRTGRNEKLFF. The CDR3 DNA reads as TGTGCCTTGACCCGGACAGGGAGAAATGAAAAACTGTTTTTT.

This clone was observed a few times. The chain couples TRBV18 to TRBJ2-1; D unclear. The CDR3 consists of 13 residues. CDR1 and CDR2 from the germline V gene are KGHSH and LQKENI. V gave up 4 bases and J gave up 8 bases, with 12 bases separating them. CDR3 in amino acids: CASSRGVMDEQFF. The CDR3 DNA is TGTGCCAGCTCACGAGGCGTGATGGATGAGCAGTTCTTC.

This clone was detected ten times or more. The gene calls are TRBV10-3 and TRBJ2-1; D is possibly TRBD2 (6 bases). Trimming cost V 8 bases and J 8 bases, with 10 bases left between them. Germline values: CDR1 ENHRY, CDR2 SYGVKD. The CDR3 consists of 11 residues. The CDR3 is CAIREFDEQFF. The CDR3 DNA is TGTGCCATCCGGGAGTTCGATGAGCAGTTCTTC.

This clone was detected only a few times. CDR3 region: CASRGGRDTGELFF. The CDR3 nucleotides are TGTGCCAGCAGGGGCGGGAGGGACACCGGGGAGCTGTTTTTT. The chain uses TRBV7-8 and TRBJ2-2, with TRBD2 matching over 9 bases. The CDR3 covers 14 residues. Per the germline V gene, CDR1 is SGHVS and CDR2 is FQNEAQ. Trimming at V came to 6 bases and at J to 3 bases, leaving 2 bases not matched to a gene.

This clone showed up just a few times. The rearrangement joins TRBV30 to TRBJ1-1; D call uncertain. Trimming removed 3 bases at V and 6 bases at J, with 11 bases between. Germline V CDR1 and CDR2: GTSNPN, SVGIG (reference sequence). This CDR3 has 12 amino acids. CDR3 region: CAWSPSRSEAFF. CDR3 nucleotide sequence: TGTGCCTGGAGCCCTTCTAGGTCTGAAGCTTTCTTT. Drawing the rest from reference TRBV30 and TRBJ1-1, the complete variable domain is SQTIHQWPATLVQPVGSPLSLECTVEGTSNPNLYWYRQAAGRGLQLLFYSVGIGQISSEVPQNLSASRPQDRQFILSSKKLLLSDSGFYLCAWSPSRSEAFFGQGTRLTVV.

The rearrangement links TRBV15 to TRBJ1-2; D uncertain. The CDR3 is 17 residues long. Germline lookup yields CDR1 LNHNV and CDR2 YYDKDF (reference sequence). V lost 1 base to trimming and J lost 4 bases, with 19 bases between them. The DNA for the CDR3 is TGTGCCACCAGCAGAGTTTCGGGGAAAGGGCCGACCTATGGCTACACCTTC. Encoded protein: CATSRVSGKGPTYGYTF.

Only a few counts were recorded for this clone. The chain has TRBV29-1 and TRBJ2-2; 7 bases align to TRBD1. Germline V lookup: CDR1 SQVTM, CDR2 ANQGSEA. This CDR3 has 12 amino acids. Trimming took 5 bases from V and 6 from J; bases not matched to a gene: 3. Here the CDR3 DNA reads TGCAGCGTTCAGGGGGTGGCCGGGGAGCTGTTTTTT. Translating it yields CSVQGVAGELFF.